These 11 T cell receptor beta chains share one sample of origin, sequenced in a study of blood T cells in healthy people across ages. The authors ran a second PCR of 7 to 11 cycles using a sample-barcoded 5' primer and a J-beta primer mix. TCRdb recomputed calls from the 5' RACE reads with MiXCR, one row per CDR3 protein. This table has about 640,000 distinct CDR3 sequences, roughly three fifths appearing once. The sample consisted of blood. The receptor source for this set is a man between 60 and 70 years old in good health.

This rearrangement joins TRBV28 to TRBJ2-5; tentatively, D is TRBD1 (6 bases). The CDR3 is made up of 17 amino acids. V lost 5 bases and J lost 5, with 24 bases in between. Looked up from germline, CDR1 is MDHEN and CDR2 is SYDVKM. The CDR3 spells CASSPHRTESGGETQYF. The CDR3 DNA is TGTGCCAGCAGTCCCCACAGGACAGAATCGGGCGGCGAGACCCAGTACTTC.

This clonotype showed up just a few times. This chain joins TRBV7-2 and TRBJ2-7; D remains unclear. CDR1 SGHTA and CDR2 FQGNSA come from the germline V gene. Between the trimmed V and J ends, which lost 3 bases and 5 bases, there was a span of 17 bases. The CDR3 contains 15 residues. CDR3 DNA sequence: TGTGCCAGCAGCTTTCTAGAATTAGTGACCCACGAGCAGTACTTC. Its translation is CASSFLELVTHEQYF.

This clonotype has just one count. The chain recombines TRBV7-2 with TRBJ2-1, with D tentatively TRBD2 (6 bases). The CDR3 runs 15 residues. Between the trimmed V and J ends, which lost 5 bases and 7 bases, there was a span of 18 bases. Germline CDR1 and CDR2: SGHTA and FQGNSA. CDR3 coding DNA: TGTGCCAGCAGCGCTCCGGGTGGACGGGGGAATGAGCAGTTCTTC. It codes for CASSAPGGRGNEQFF.

This chain joins TRBV7-2 and TRBJ1-3; unclear D gene. The CDR3 runs to 15 residues. Germline V lookup: CDR1 SGHTA, CDR2 FQGNSA. V lost 4 bases and J 0 bases, leaving 10 bases between the germline ends. For the CDR3, the DNA is TGTGCCAGCAGCTCAGACACTGGCTCTGGAAACACCATATATTTT. This codes for CASSSDTGSGNTIYF.

This clonotype was seen a handful of times. The chain uses TRBV5-1 and TRBJ2-7, with TRBD2 as a possible D gene (6 bases). CDR3 size: 14 residues. The germline CDR1 and CDR2 sequences are SGHRS and YFSETQ. V shed 5 bases and J shed 5 bases, with 17 bases lying between them. The CDR3 region is CASREGLGRNEQYF. CDR3 DNA: TGCGCCAGCAGAGAGGGACTTGGTCGGAACGAGCAGTACTTC.

This clonotype has just a few counts. The gene calls are TRBV10-2 and TRBJ2-7, with TRBD2 identical over 9 bases. CDR3 length: 16 amino acids. V shed 6 bases and J 3 bases; nucleotides not matched to a gene: 12. Germline V CDR1 and CDR2: WSHSY, SAAADI. The CDR3 loop is CASRVSRASGDYEQYF. The CDR3 coding sequence is TGCGCCAGCAGGGTTAGTCGTGCTAGCGGGGACTACGAGCAGTACTTC.

The V call is TRBV7-2, the J call TRBJ1-4, with TRBD1 as a possible D gene (6 bases). Deletions cut 6 bases from V and 5 bases from J, with 10 bases between. The CDR3 sequence is 13 residues long. Germline V lookup: CDR1 SGHTA, CDR2 FQGNSA. The CDR3 region has the DNA TGTGCCAGCAGACCCGACAGGAATGAAAAACTGTTTTTT. Translating it yields CASRPDRNEKLFF.

This clonotype was picked up a small number of times. This rearrangement joins TRBV9 to TRBJ2-5; weak D call: TRBD2 (5 bases). Between the trimmed V and J ends, which lost 4 bases and 5 bases, there was a span of 15 bases. The CDR3 is made up of 14 amino acids. The V gene's germline CDR1 is SGDLS and CDR2 YYNGEE. Here the CDR3 reads CASSSSGLVETQYF. The DNA of the CDR3 is TGTGCCAGCAGCAGTTCGGGGTTGGTGGAGACCCAGTACTTC. Full variable domain (rest looked up from reference TRBV9 and TRBJ2-5): DSGVTQTPKHLITATGQRVTLRCSPRSGDLSVYWYQQSLDQGLQFLIQYYNGEERAKGNILERFSAQQFPDLHSELNLSSLELGDSALYFCASSSSGLVETQYFGPGTRLLVL.

This clonotype was found many times. The chain carries TRBV4-2 and TRBJ1-2; no definite D call. Looked up from germline, CDR1 is LGHNA and CDR2 is YNFKEQ. Trimming cost V 0 bases and J 8 bases, with 16 bases left between them. The CDR3 extends over 15 amino acids. This CDR3 is CASSQDRGSSLGYTF. In DNA, the CDR3 is TGTGCCAGCAGCCAAGATCGCGGGAGCTCTCTGGGCTACACCTTC.

The rearrangement uses TRBV12-3 or TRBV12-4 and TRBJ2-7; 9 bases are shared with TRBD1. CDR3 length equals 15 residues. The V gene end was trimmed by 6 bases and the J gene end by 3 bases; junction bases not matched to a gene: 9. The CDR3 sequence is CASSLNPGQGYEQYF. The CDR3 DNA is TGTGCCAGCAGCCTGAATCCGGGACAGGGCTACGAGCAGTACTTC.

V gene TRBV27 combines with J gene TRBJ1-1; D perhaps matches TRBD1 (5 bases). V was cut by 3 bases and J by 3 bases, with 14 bases left in between. Germline assignment: CDR1 MNHEY and CDR2 SMNVEV (reference sequence). The length of the CDR3 is 15 residues. Written as DNA, the CDR3 is TGTGCCAGCAGTTTTGACGGGACGAGGGACACTGAAGCTTTCTTT. Protein product: CASSFDGTRDTEAFF.